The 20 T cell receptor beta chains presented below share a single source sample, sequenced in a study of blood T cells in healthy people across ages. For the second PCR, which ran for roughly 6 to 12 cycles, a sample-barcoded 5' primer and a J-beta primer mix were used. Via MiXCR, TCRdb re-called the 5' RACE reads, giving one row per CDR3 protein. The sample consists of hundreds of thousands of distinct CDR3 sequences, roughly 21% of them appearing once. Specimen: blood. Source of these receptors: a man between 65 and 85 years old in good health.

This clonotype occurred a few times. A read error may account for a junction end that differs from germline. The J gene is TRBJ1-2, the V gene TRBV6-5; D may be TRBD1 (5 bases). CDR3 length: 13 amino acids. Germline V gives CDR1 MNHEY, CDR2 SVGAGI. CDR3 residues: CASSFGTVYGHTF. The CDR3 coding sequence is TGTGCCAGCAGCTTCGGGACGGTCTATGGCCACACCTTC.

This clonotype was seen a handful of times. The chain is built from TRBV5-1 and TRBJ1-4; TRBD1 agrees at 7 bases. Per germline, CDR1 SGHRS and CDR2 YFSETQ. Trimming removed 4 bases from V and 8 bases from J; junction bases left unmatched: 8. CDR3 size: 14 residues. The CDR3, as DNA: TGCGCCAGCAGCACCACAGGGGAACGGGAAAAACTGTTTTTT. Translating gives CASSTTGEREKLFF.

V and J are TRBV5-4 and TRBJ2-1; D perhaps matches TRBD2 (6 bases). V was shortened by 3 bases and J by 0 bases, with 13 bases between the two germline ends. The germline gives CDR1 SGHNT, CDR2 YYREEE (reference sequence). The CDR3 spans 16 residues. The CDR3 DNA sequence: TGTGCCAGCAGCTCCGGATTCGGGAGCTCCTACAATGAGCAGTTCTTC. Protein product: CASSSGFGSSYNEQFF.

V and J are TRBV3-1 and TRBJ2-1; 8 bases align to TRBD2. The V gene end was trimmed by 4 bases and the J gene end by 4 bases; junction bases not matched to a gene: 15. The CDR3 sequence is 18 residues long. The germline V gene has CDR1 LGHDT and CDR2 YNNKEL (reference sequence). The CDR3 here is CASSRKRRELAEYNEQFF. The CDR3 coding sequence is TGTGCCAGCAGCCGGAAAAGACGGGAACTAGCGGAATACAATGAGCAGTTCTTC.

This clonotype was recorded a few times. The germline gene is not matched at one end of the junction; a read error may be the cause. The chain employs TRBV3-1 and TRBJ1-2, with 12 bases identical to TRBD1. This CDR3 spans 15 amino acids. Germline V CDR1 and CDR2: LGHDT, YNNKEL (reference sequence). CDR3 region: CASSRGQGAPYGNTF. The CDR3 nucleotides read TGTGCCAGCAGCCGGGGACAGGGGGCCCCCTATGGCAACACCTTC. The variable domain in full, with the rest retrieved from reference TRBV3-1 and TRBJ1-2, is DTAVSQTPKYLVTQMGNDKSIKCEQNLGHDTMYWYKQDSKKFLKIMFSYNNKELIINETVPNRFSPKSPDKAHLNLHINSLELGDSAVYFCASSRGQGAPYGNTFGSGTRLTVV.

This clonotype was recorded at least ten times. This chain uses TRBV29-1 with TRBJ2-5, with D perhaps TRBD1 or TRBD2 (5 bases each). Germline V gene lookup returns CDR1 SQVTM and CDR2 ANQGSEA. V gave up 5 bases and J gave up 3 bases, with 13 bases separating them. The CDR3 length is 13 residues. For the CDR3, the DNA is TGCAGCGTTCTGAATGGGGGTGAAGAGACCCAGTACTTC. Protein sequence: CSVLNGGEETQYF.

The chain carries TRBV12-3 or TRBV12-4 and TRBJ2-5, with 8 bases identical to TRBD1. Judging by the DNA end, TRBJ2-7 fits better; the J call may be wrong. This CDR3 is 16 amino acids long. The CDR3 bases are TGTGCCAGCAGCTTTGGACGGACAGGGCCCGCCTACGAGCAGTACTTC. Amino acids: CASSFGRTGPAYEQYF.

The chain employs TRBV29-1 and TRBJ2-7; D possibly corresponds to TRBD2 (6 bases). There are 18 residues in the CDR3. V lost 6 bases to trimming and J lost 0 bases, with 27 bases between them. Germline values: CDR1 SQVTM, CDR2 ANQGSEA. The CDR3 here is CSVAPIGGGSLSSYEQYF. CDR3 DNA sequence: TGCAGCGTCGCCCCTATAGGCGGAGGGTCCTTAAGCTCCTACGAGCAGTACTTC.

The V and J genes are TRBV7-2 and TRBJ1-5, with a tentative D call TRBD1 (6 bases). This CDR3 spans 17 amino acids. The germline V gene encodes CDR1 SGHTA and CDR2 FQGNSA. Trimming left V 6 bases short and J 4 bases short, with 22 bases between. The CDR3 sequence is CASSLFGGGGRNQPQHF. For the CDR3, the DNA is TGTGCCAGCAGTTTATTTGGCGGCGGGGGCCGAAATCAGCCCCAGCATTTT.

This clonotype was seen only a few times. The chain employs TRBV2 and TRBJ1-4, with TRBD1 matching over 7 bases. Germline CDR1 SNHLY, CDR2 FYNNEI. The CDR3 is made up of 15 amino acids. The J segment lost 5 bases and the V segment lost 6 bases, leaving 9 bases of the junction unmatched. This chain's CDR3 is CASRPPGGKNEKLFF. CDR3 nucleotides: TGTGCCAGCAGGCCTCCAGGGGGAAAGAATGAAAAACTGTTTTTT.

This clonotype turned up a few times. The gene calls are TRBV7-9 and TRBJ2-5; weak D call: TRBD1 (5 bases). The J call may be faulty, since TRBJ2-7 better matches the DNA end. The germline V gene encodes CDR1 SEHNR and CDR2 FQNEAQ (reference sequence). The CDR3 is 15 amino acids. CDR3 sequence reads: CASSLGKVGAYEQYF. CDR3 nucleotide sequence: TGTGCCAGCAGCTTAGGAAAGGTTGGGGCTTACGAGCAGTACTTC.

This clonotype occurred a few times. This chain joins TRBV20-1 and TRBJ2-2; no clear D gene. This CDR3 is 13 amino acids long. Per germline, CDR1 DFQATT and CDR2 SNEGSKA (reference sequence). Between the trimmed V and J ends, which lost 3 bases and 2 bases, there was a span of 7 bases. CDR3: CSASAENTGELFF. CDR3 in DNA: TGCAGTGCTAGCGCGGAAAACACCGGGGAGCTGTTTTTT.

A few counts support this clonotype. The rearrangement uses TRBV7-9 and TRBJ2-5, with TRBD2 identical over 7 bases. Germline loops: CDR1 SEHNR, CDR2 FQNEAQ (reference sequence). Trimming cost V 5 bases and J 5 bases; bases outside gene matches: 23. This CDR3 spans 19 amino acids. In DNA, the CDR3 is TGTGCCAGCAGCACGTCCGGGACTAACGGGAGGTCGAGCGTTGAGACCCAGTACTTC. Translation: CASSTSGTNGRSSVETQYF. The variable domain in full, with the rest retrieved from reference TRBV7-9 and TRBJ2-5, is DTGVSQNPRHKITKRGQNVTFRCDPISEHNRLYWYRQTLGQGPEFLTYFQNEAQLEKSRLLSDRFSAERPKGSFSTLEIQRTEQGDSAMYLCASSTSGTNGRSSVETQYFGPGTRLLVL.

CDR3: CASSLRAGQNSPLHF. The CDR3 DNA reads as TGTGCCAGCAGCTTACGGGCAGGGCAGAATTCACCCCTCCACTTT. The rearrangement uses TRBV11-2 and TRBJ1-6; a possible D gene is TRBD1 (5 bases). The germline V gene has CDR1 SGHAT and CDR2 FQNNGV. This CDR3 is 15 amino acids long. Trimming removed 2 bases at V and 7 bases at J, with 12 bases between. Filled out from reference TRBV11-2 and TRBJ1-6, the complete variable domain reads EAGVAQSPRYKIIEKRQSVAFWCNPISGHATLYWYQQILGQGPKLLIQFQNNGVVDDSQLPKDRFSAERLKGVDSTLKIQPAKLEDSAVYLCASSLRAGQNSPLHFGNGTRLTVT.

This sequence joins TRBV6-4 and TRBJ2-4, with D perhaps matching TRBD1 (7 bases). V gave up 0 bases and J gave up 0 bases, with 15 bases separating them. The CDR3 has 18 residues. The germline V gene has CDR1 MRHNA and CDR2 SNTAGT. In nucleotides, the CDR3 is TGTGCCAGCAGTGACTCGATCGCCAGGGGGGTAGCCAAAAACATTCAGTACTTC. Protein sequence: CASSDSIARGVAKNIQYF.

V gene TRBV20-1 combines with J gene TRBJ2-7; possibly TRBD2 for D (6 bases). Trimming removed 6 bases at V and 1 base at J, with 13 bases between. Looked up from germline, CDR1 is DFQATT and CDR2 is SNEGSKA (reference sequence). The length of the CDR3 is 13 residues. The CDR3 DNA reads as TGCAGTGCAAACCGGGACTTATCCTACGAGCAGTACTTC. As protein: CSANRDLSYEQYF.

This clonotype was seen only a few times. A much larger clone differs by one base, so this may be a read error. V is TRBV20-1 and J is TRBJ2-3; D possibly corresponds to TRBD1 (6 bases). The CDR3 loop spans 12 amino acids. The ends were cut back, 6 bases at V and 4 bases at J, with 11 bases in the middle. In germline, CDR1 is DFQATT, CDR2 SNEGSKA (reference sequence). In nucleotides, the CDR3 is TGCAGTGCAGATGCAGGGGCAGATACGCAGTATTTT. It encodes CSADAGADTQYF.

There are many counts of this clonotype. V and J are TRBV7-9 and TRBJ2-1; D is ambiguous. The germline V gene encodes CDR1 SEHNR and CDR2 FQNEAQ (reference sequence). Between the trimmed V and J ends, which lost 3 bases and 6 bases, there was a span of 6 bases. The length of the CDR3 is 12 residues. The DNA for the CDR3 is TGTGCCAGCAGCTTGACGTCCAATGAGCAGTTCTTC. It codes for CASSLTSNEQFF.

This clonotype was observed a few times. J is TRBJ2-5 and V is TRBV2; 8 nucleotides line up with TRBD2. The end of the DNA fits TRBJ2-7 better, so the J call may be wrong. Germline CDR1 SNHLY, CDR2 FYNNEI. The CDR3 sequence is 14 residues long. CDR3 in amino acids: CASNLSGRTYEQYF. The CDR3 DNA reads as TGTGCCAGCAATTTAAGCGGGAGAACCTACGAGCAGTACTTC.

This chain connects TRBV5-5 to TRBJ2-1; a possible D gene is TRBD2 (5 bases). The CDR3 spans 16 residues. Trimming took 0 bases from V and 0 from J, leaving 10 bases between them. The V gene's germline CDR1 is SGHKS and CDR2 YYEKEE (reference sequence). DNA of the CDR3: TGTGCCAGCAGCTTGGGACCCGGGATCTCCTACAATGAGCAGTTCTTC. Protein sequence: CASSLGPGISYNEQFF. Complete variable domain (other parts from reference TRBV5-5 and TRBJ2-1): DAGVTQSPTHLIKTRGQQVTLRCSPISGHKSVSWYQQVLGQGPQFIFQYYEKEERGRGNFPDRFSARQFPNYSSELNVNALLLGDSALYLCASSLGPGISYNEQFFGPGTRLTVL.